The clone carrying this T cell receptor (beta chain) was found a few times. The antigen is not known. A multiplex PCR was run with 60 Vbeta primers and 13 Jbeta primers. Profiled with immunoSEQ multiplex PCR; TCRdb holds only in-frame clones, not every one. The sample shows some 150,000 clones, 60% to 85% of them seen only once. This entry comes from a study of cytomegalovirus exposure and HLA in healthy donors. The length of the CDR3 is 15 residues. The V gene end was trimmed by 4 bases and the J gene end by 7 bases; junction bases not matched to a gene: 4. Germline values: CDR1 MNHNS, CDR2 SASEGT. Findings of the study overall: What a later analysis reportedly showed was that an Asian-associated ancestry cluster had fewer N-insertions than the roughly 670-donor mean. Segments of the TCR beta V type were, in most cases, productive about 87% or about 30% of the time in an earlier analysis. Trimming of TCR beta V- and J-genes showed a link, identified in a later analysis, to a missense DCLRE1C variant.

The TCR originated in a man between 18 and 29 years old in good health and CMV-seronegative. V gene TRBV6-1 combines with J gene TRBJ2-1; TRBD2 matches at 13 bases. The material sequenced was PBMCs. This chain's CDR3 is CASSALAGGPNEQFF. CDR3 DNA: TGTGCCAGCAGTGCACTAGCGGGGGGGCCAAATGAGCAGTTCTTC.